These 4 T cell receptor beta chains originate from one sample sequenced in a study of blood T cell repertoires in COVID-19. Produced via immunoSEQ multiplex PCR; TCRdb's table is partial and in-frame only. The data hold more than 95,000 clones, with 80% to 90% observed a single time. The sequenced material came from peripheral blood. Source of these receptors: a man aged 65-85 years who had recovered from COVID-19.

V and J are TRBV5-1 and TRBJ2-7; D is ambiguous. The CDR3 is 14 residues long. V lost 1 base to trimming and J lost 5 bases, with 13 bases between them. Germline V gene lookup returns CDR1 SGHRS and CDR2 YFSETQ. In DNA, the CDR3 is TGCGCCAGCAGCTTGTTCCCGGGTGGAGACGAGCAGTACTTC. This translates into CASSLFPGGDEQYF.

This sequence joins TRBV28 and TRBJ2-5, with 7 bases identical to TRBD2. CDR1 is MDHEN, CDR2 SYDVKM, per germline. This CDR3 spans 15 amino acids. The trim removed 2 bases at V and 1 base at J, leaving 4 bases unmatched. CDR3 in amino acids: CASSLPAGAQETQYF. CDR3 nucleotides: TGTGCCAGCAGTTTACCCGCGGGAGCCCAAGAGACCCAGTACTTC. Supplemented by reference TRBV28 and TRBJ2-5, the full variable domain reads DVKVTQSSRYLVKRTGEKVFLECVQDMDHENMFWYRQDPGLGLRLIYFSYDVKMKEKGDIPEGYSVSREKKERFSLILESASTNQTSMYLCASSLPAGAQETQYFGPGTRLLVL.

The rearrangement uses TRBV20-1 and TRBJ2-3, with 7 bases identical to TRBD2. After removal of 3 bases from V and 5 bases from J, the junction contained 11 bases not matched to a gene. There are 15 residues in the CDR3. CDR1 DFQATT and CDR2 SNEGSKA come from the germline V gene (reference sequence). The CDR3 nucleotides read TGCAGTGCTAGTCCTAGCGGCCTCGAGGGAGATACGCAGTATTTT. It is translated as CSASPSGLEGDTQYF.

The chain uses TRBV5-1 and TRBJ2-2; 7 bases agree with TRBD1. V shed 4 bases, J shed 7 bases, and the junction held 7 bases outside the gene matches. Germline V gene lookup returns CDR1 SGHRS and CDR2 YFSETQ. The CDR3 loop spans 14 amino acids. The CDR3 spells CASSQGQAGGELFF. The CDR3 DNA follows: TGCGCCAGCAGCCAAGGACAGGCGGGCGGGGAGCTGTTTTTT. Drawing the rest from reference TRBV5-1 and TRBJ2-2, the complete variable domain is KAGVTQTPRYLIKTRGQQVTLSCSPISGHRSVSWYQQTPGQGLQFLFEYFSETQRNKGNFPGRFSGRQFSNSRSEMNVSTLELGDSALYLCASSQGQAGGELFFGEGSRLTVL.